This TCR beta chain comes out of a study of blood T cell repertoires in COVID-19. On the study more broadly: Researchers got acute and convalescent COVID-19 samples from the United States, Italy and Spain.

The germline gives CDR1 SGHRS, CDR2 YFSETQ. CDR3 length: 14 amino acids. Trimming took 4 bases from V and 11 from J, leaving 20 bases between them. Original handling: Amplification from reference gene primers served as the basis for estimated nucleated cell counts. Libraries were prepared by immunoSEQ multiplex PCR; TCRdb keeps only in-frame clonotypes and omits some of them. V and J calls and clone size come straight from that table; D and trimming were deduced from the DNA. The sample holds 150,000 to 180,000 clones, approximately 80% seen once. This chain links TRBV5-1 with TRBJ2-3; no clear D gene. Sequencing input: peripheral blood. The receptor comes from a woman aged 55 to 70 with acute or convalescent COVID-19. The CDR3, as DNA: TGCGCCAGCAGCCGCCTCCCCTCGAGAGGCGGGCAGTATTTT. This codes for CASSRLPSRGGQYF.